What follows are 8 T cell receptor beta chains derived from one specimen sequenced in a study of cytomegalovirus exposure and HLA in healthy donors. PCR involved 60 Vbeta and 13 Jbeta primers. TCRdb keeps only in-frame clones here, not all; method: immunoSEQ multiplex PCR. Of under 200,000 clones listed, about 75% are singletons. Sequenced input: PBMCs. The receptors were gathered from a male donor in good health and CMV-seropositive.

This chain joins TRBV30 and TRBJ1-1; TRBD1 agrees at 9 bases. This CDR3 region has 13 residues. The ends lost 4 bases at V and 5 bases at J; junction bases unmatched: 5. CDR1 and CDR2 from the germline V gene are GTSNPN and SVGIG (reference sequence). This CDR3 reads CAWTRDRGTEAFF. For the CDR3, the DNA is TGTGCCTGGACTCGAGACAGGGGGACTGAAGCTTTCTTT.

The V and J genes are TRBV6-1 and TRBJ1-6; a weak D match, TRBD1 (6 bases). V gave up 2 bases and J gave up 12 bases, with 17 bases separating them. The germline V gene encodes CDR1 MNHNS and CDR2 SASEGT. This CDR3 has 15 residues. CDR3 protein: CASSENWDTPRPLHF. In DNA, the CDR3 is TGTGCCAGCAGTGAAAACTGGGACACCCCCCGACCCCTCCACTTT.

The table lists this clone with a few counts. The chain carries TRBV4-3 and TRBJ1-2; no clear D gene. This CDR3 comprises 15 residues. Germline V gene lookup returns CDR1 LGHNA and CDR2 YSLEER. Trimming pared 1 base from V and 4 bases from J, leaving 13 bases between. The CDR3 here is CASSQVADLSYGYTF. The CDR3 nucleotides are TGCGCCAGCAGCCAAGTGGCAGATCTTTCCTATGGCTACACCTTC.

This clone turned up a few times. The chain combines TRBV6-5 with TRBJ1-1; tentatively, D is TRBD1 (5 bases). Germline V gene lookup returns CDR1 MNHEY and CDR2 SVGAGI. This CDR3 spans 14 amino acids. V was shortened by 6 bases and J by 5 bases, with 16 bases between the two germline ends. Here the CDR3 DNA reads TGTGCCAGCAGACCGCCGGGGGGACGTACTGAAGCTTTCTTT. It yields the protein CASRPPGGRTEAFF.

This rearrangement joins TRBV11-3 to TRBJ1-5; unclear D gene. V was trimmed by 0 bases and J by 3 bases, leaving 3 bases between them. Germline V CDR1 and CDR2: SGHNT, YENEEA. This CDR3 is 13 amino acids long. The CDR3 coding sequence is TGTGCCAGCAGCTTAGAATACAATCAGCCCCAGCATTTT. Translation gives CASSLEYNQPQHF.

This CDR3 is CASSLSQAAGELFF. The CDR3 DNA is TGTGCCAGCAGCTTGTCACAGGCCGCCGGGGAGCTGTTTTTT. This rearrangement joins TRBV5-4 to TRBJ2-2; perhaps TRBD1 as D (5 bases). V dropped 1 base and J dropped 6 bases, with 10 bases sitting between them. CDR3 length: 14 amino acids. Looked up from germline, CDR1 is SGHNT and CDR2 is YYREEE (reference sequence).

The chain uses TRBV6-1 and TRBJ1-5; TRBD1 might be the D (6 bases). The CDR3 is 12 residues long. V lost 10 bases and J lost 6, with 13 bases in between. CDR1 and CDR2 (germline): MNHNS, SASEGT. As DNA, the CDR3 is TGTGCCATACAGGGTTTGGGTCAGCCCCAGCATTTT. Its translation is CAIQGLGQPQHF.

The chain links TRBV5-1 to TRBJ2-5; 9 nucleotides align to TRBD2. The CDR3 loop spans 16 amino acids. Germline V gives CDR1 SGHRS, CDR2 YFSETQ. Trimming took 1 base from V and 5 from J; bases not matched to a gene: 9. The CDR3 spells CASSLQGGGAWETQYF. The CDR3 nucleotides read TGCGCCAGCAGCTTGCAAGGCGGGGGGGCCTGGGAGACCCAGTACTTC.